A selection of T cell receptor beta chains follows, all from one sample in a study of tumor-infiltrating lymphocytes in primary liver carcinoma. TCRdb analysed the multiplex PCR reads with MiXCR anew, one entry per CDR3 protein. The sample includes fewer than 350,000 distinct CDR3 sequences, 65% of them seen just once. Sequencing was done on a sample of peripheral blood. The receptors shown here come from a middle-aged man with primary liver carcinoma and hepatitis B virus infection. CDR3s include the opening cysteine and the closing phenylalanine or tryptophan. D genes are given only for firm matches. Part of the rows lack a size; the others show once, few, many or a class for expanded clones.

j_call clone_size d_call v_call cdr3_nt cdr3_aa
TRBJ1-1 . . TRBV11-2 TGTGCCAGCAGTTATTCCGAGAACACTGAAGCTTACTTC CASSYSENTEAYF
TRBJ1-1 . . TRBV11-2 TGTGCCTGCAGATTATTGGGTTCAGGGAGGGCTGAAGCTTTCTTT CACRLLGSGRAEAFF
TRBJ1-3 few TRBD1 TRBV5-1 TGCGCCAGCGGGACAGGGAGTGACACCATATATTTT CASGTGSDTIYF
TRBJ2-1 . . TRBV5-1 TGCGCCAGCAGCTTGGCCAATTGGGAGGATGAGCAGTTCTTC CASSLANWEDEQFF
TRBJ2-1 . . TRBV5-4 TGTGCCAGCAGCTTGCGGGACTCAGACAATGAGCAGTCCTTC CASSLRDSDNEQSF
TRBJ2-1 many . TRBV11-2 TGTGCCAGCAGCGTCTCCGATGGGGCCTACAATGAGCAGTTCTTC CASSVSDGAYNEQFF
TRBJ2-5 . TRBD2 TRBV6-9 TGTACCAGCAGTTACCAGAGCGGGAGTTGGGGGGAGACCCAGTACTTC CTSSYQSGSWGETQYF
TRBJ2-2 few . TRBV5-4 TGTGCCAGCAGCCAGGGCGCCGGCACCGGGGAGCTGTTTTTT CASSQGAGTGELFF
TRBJ2-1 many . TRBV4-2 TGTGCCAGCAGCCAAGATCTTCTCGGGAGAAATAATGAGCAGTTCTTC CASSQDLLGRNNEQFF
TRBJ2-2 . TRBD2 TRBV6-1 TGTGCCAGCAGTGAATCCCCTAGCGGGACTTTCCCGGCGGGGGAGCTGTTTTTT CASSESPSGTFPAGELFF
TRBJ2-3 . . TRBV6-5 TGTGTCAGCAGATACCAAGACAGGCCATCGGGCACAGATACGCAGTATTTT CVSRYQDRPSGTDTQYF